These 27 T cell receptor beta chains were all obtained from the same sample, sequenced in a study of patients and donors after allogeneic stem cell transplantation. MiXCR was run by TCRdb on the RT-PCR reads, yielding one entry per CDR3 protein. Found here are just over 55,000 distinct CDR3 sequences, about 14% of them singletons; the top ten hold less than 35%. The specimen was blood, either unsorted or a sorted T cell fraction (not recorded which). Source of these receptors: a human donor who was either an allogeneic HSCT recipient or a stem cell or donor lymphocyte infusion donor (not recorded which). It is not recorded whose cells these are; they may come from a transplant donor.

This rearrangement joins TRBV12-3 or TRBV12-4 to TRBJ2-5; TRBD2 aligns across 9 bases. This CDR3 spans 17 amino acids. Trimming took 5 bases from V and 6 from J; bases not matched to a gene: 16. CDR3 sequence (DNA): TGTGCCAGCAGTCCCTACCCTAGCGGGAAGGCTACAAAGACCCAGTACTTC. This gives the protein CASSPYPSGKATKTQYF.

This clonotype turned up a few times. CDR3 DNA sequence: TGCAGCGTTGAAATTCGAGGACAGGCCACAGATACGCAGTATTTT. Protein: CSVEIRGQATDTQYF. The chain carries TRBV29-1 and TRBJ2-3, with 7 bases that match TRBD1. The V segment lost 2 bases and the J segment 2 bases; nucleotides outside the gene matches: 7. The CDR3 has 15 amino acids. Germline lookup yields CDR1 SQVTM and CDR2 ANQGSEA.

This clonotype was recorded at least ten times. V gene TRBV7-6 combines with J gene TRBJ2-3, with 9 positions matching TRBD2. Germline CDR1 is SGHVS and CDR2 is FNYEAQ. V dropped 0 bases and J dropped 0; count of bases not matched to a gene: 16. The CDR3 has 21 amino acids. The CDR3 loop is CASSLATSGSTLFASTDTQYF. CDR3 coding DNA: TGTGCCAGCAGCTTAGCCACTAGCGGGTCAACCTTATTTGCTAGCACAGATACGCAGTATTTT.

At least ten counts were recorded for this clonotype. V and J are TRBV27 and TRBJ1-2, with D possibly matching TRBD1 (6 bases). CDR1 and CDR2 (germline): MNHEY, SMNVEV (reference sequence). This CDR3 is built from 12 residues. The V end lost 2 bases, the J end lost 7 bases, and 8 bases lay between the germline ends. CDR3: CASSLGGGGYTF. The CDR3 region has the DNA TGTGCCAGCAGTTTAGGAGGGGGTGGCTACACCTTC.

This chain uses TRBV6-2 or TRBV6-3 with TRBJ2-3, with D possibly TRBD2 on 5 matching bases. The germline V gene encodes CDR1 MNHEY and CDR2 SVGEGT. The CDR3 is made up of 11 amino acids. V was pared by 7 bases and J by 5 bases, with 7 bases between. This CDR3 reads CASTRGDTQYF. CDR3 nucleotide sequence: TGTGCCAGCACTCGGGGAGATACGCAGTATTTT.

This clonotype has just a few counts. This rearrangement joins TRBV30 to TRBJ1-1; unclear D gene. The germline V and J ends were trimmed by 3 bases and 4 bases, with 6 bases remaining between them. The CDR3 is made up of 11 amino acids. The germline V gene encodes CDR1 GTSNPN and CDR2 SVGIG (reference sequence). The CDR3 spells CAWRGLTEAFF. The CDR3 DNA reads TGTGCCTGGAGGGGCCTCACTGAAGCTTTCTTT.

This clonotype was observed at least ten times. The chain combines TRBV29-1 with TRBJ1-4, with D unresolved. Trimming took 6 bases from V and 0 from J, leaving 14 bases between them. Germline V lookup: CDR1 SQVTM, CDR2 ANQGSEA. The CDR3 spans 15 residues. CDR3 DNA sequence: TGCAGCGTCACCCTAAGCCCGACAACTAATGAAAAACTGTTTTTT. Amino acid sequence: CSVTLSPTTNEKLFF.

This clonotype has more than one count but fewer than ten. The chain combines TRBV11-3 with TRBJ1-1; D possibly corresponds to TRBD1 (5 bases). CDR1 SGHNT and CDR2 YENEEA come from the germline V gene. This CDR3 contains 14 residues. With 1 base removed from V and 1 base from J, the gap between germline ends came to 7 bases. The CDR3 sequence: CASSLGRGNTEAFF. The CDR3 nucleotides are TGTGCCAGCAGCTTAGGTAGGGGGAACACTGAAGCTTTCTTT.

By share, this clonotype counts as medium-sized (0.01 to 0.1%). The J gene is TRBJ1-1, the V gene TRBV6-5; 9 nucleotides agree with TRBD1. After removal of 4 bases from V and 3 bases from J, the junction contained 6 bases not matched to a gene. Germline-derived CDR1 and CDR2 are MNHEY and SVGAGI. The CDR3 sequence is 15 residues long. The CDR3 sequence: CASSFSDRGDTEAFF. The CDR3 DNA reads TGTGCCAGCAGTTTCTCCGACAGGGGGGACACTGAAGCTTTCTTT.

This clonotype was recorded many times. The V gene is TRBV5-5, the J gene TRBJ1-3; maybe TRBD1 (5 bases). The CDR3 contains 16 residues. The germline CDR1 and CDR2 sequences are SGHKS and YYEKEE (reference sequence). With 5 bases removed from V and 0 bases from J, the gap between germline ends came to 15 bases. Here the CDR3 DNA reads TGTGCCAGCAGACTTCAGGGATTTCTCTCTGGAAACACCATATATTTT. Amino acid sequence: CASRLQGFLSGNTIYF.

CDR3 sequence (DNA): TGCAGTGCTAGGGAGGGCCAACGACCCATGAACACTGAAGCTTTCTTT. Residues: CSAREGQRPMNTEAFF. The chain employs TRBV20-1 and TRBJ1-1; D is uncertain. Trimming cost V 3 bases and J 0 bases, with 17 bases left between them. The germline V gene has CDR1 DFQATT and CDR2 SNEGSKA (reference sequence). The CDR3 runs 16 residues.

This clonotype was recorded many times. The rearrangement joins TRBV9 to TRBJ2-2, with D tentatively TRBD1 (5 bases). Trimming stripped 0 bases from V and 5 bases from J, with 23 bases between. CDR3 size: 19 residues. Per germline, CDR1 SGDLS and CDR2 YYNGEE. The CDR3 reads CASSVGQGYRPLGTGELFF. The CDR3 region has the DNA TGTGCCAGCAGCGTAGGCCAGGGCTACAGGCCCTTAGGTACCGGGGAGCTGTTTTTT.

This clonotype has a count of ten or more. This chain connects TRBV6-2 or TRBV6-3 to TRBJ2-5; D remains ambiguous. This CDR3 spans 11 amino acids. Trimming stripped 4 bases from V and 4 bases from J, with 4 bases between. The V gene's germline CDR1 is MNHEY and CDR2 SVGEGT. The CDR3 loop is CASSFLETQYF. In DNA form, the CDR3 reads TGTGCCAGCAGTTTCTTAGAGACCCAGTACTTC.

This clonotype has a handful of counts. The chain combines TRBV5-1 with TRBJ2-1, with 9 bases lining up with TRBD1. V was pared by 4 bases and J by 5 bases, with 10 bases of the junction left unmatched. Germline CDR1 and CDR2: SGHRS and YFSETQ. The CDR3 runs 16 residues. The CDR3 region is CASSLPRTGANNEQFF. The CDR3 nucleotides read TGCGCCAGCAGCCTCCCAAGGACAGGGGCGAACAATGAGCAGTTCTTC.

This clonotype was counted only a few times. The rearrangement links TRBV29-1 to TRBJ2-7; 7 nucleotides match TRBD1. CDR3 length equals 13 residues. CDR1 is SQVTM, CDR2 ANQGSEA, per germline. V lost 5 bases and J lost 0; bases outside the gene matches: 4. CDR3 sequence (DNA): TGCAGCGTTAAAGGGACAGCCTCCTACGAGCAGTACTTC. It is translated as CSVKGTASYEQYF.

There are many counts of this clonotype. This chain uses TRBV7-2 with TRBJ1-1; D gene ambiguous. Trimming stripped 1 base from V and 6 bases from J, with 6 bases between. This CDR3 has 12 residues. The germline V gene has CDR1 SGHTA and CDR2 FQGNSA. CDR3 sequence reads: CASSLGSPEAFF. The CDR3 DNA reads TGTGCCAGCAGCTTAGGTTCTCCTGAAGCTTTCTTT.

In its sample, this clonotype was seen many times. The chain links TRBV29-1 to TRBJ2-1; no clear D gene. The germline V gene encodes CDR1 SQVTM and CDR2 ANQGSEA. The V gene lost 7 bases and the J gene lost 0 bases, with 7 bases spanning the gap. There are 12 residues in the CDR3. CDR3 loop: CSATVSYNEQFF. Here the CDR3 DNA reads TGCAGCGCTACAGTCTCCTACAATGAGCAGTTCTTC.

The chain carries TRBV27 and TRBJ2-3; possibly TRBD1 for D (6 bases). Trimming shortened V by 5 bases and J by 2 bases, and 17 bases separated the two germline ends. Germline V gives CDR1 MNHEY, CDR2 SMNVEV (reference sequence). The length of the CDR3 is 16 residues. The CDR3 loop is CASSLTGTFVTDTQYF. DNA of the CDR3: TGTGCCAGCAGTCTTACCGGGACATTCGTCACAGATACGCAGTATTTT.

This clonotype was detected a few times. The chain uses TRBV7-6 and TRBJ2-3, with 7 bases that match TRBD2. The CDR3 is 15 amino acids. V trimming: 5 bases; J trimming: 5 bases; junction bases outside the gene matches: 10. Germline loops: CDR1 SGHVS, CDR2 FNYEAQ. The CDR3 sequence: CASSQTAGMGDTQYF. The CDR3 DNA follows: TGTGCCAGCAGCCAGACAGCGGGGATGGGAGATACGCAGTATTTT.

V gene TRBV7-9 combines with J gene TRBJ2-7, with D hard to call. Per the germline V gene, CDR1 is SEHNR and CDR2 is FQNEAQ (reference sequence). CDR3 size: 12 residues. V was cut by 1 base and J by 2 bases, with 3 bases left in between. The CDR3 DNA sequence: TGTGCCAGCAGCTTAGACCCCTACGAGCAGTACTTC. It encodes CASSLDPYEQYF.

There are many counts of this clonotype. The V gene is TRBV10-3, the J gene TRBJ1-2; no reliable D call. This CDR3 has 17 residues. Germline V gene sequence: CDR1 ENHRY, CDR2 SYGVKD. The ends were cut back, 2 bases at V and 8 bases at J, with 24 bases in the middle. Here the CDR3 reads CAISEIWEGPPVRGYTF. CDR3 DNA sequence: TGTGCCATCAGTGAGATTTGGGAGGGCCCACCAGTCCGGGGCTACACCTTC.

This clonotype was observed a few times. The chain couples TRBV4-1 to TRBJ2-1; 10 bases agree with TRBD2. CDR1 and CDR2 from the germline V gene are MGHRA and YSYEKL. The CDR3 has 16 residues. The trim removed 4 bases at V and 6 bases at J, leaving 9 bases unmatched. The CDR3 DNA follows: TGCGCCAGCAGCCCGACCCGGGCTAGCGGGAGCAATGAGCAGTTCTTC. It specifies CASSPTRASGSNEQFF.

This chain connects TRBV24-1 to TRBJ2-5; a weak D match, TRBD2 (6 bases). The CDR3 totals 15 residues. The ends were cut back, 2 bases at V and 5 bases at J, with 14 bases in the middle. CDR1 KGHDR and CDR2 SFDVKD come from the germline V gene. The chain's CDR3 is CATSDSWGVGETQYF. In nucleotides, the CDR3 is TGTGCCACCAGTGATTCGTGGGGGGTTGGGGAGACCCAGTACTTC.

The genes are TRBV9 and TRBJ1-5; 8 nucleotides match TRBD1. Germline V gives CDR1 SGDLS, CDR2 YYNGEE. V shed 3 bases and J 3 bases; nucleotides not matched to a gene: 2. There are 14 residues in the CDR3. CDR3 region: CASSGQGNNQPQHF. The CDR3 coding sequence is TGTGCCAGCAGCGGACAGGGGAACAATCAGCCCCAGCATTTT.

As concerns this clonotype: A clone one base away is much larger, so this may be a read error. The CDR3 region is CASSSATGFSNQPQHF. CDR3 in DNA: TGTGCCAGCAGTTCCGCGACAGGGTTTAGCAATCAGCCCCAGCATTTT. V is TRBV27 and J is TRBJ1-5; 7 bases map to TRBD1. With V trimmed by 4 bases and J by 0 bases, 6 bases remained unmatched. The CDR3 is made up of 16 amino acids. CDR1 is MNHEY and CDR2 is SMNVEV in the germline V gene (reference sequence).

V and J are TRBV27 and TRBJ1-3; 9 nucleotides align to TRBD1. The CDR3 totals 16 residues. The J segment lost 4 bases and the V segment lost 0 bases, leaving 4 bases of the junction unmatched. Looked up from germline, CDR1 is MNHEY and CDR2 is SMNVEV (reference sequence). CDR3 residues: CASSLSGQGRGNTIYF. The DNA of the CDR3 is TGTGCCAGCAGTTTATCCGGACAGGGGAGAGGAAACACCATATATTTT.

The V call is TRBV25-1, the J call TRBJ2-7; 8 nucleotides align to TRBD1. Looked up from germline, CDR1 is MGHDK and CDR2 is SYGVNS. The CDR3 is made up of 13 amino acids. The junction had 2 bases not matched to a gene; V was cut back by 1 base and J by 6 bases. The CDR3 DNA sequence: TGTGCCAGCAGTGAATGGACAGGGCGCGAGCAGTACTTC. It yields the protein CASSEWTGREQYF.